The 13 T cell receptor beta chains below were found in one sample sequenced in a study of response to subunit inactivated influenza vaccine. Via MiXCR, TCRdb re-called the RT-PCR reads, giving one row per CDR3 protein. The sample holds about 170,000 distinct CDR3 sequences, 10% to 15% seen once. This same sample was also part of a study on T cells expressing NK-cell markers. That study reports: TCR beta libraries carry UMIs added by 5'RACE template switching.

Source: CD8+ T cells sorted from PBMCs, taken roughly 12 days after vaccination. Every receptor here comes from a man between 50 and 59 years old who received an inactivated influenza vaccine.

This clonotype appeared a few times. This chain's CDR3 is CSVGSLYEQYF. CDR3 nucleotides: TGCAGTGTGGGCAGTCTCTACGAGCAGTACTTC. The chain has TRBV20-1 and TRBJ2-7; D uncertain. V was pared by 7 bases and J by 3 bases, with 10 bases between. CDR1 is DFQATT, CDR2 SNEGSKA, per germline (reference sequence). The CDR3 is 11 residues long.

V is TRBV6-5 and J is TRBJ1-1, with 7 bases aligning to TRBD1. J was trimmed by 2 bases and V by 4 bases; bases with no gene match: 7. This CDR3 contains 15 residues. Germline-derived CDR1 and CDR2 are MNHEY and SVGAGI. The CDR3 DNA reads as TGTGCCAGCAGTTTGGAGACAGGGACTAACACTGAAGCTTTCTTT. Translated, it gives CASSLETGTNTEAFF.

This clonotype has a count of ten or more. V gene TRBV28 combines with J gene TRBJ2-3, with 8 bases lining up with TRBD1. Per germline, CDR1 MDHEN and CDR2 SYDVKM. The CDR3 is made up of 14 amino acids. After removal of 5 bases from V and 1 base from J, the junction contained 2 bases not matched to a gene. The CDR3 sequence is CASSLDRGTDTQYF. DNA of the CDR3: TGTGCCAGCAGTCTGGACAGGGGCACAGATACGCAGTATTTT.

A few counts support this clonotype. The chain joins TRBV5-1 to TRBJ2-1; TRBD1 is a possible D gene (7 bases). The ends were cut back, 4 bases at V and 3 bases at J, with 17 bases in the middle. Germline loops: CDR1 SGHRS, CDR2 YFSETQ. The CDR3 has 16 residues. The CDR3 sequence is CASSDVEGAVYNEQFF. For the CDR3, the DNA is TGCGCCAGCAGCGACGTGGAGGGGGCGGTCTACAATGAGCAGTTCTTC.

Details on this clonotype: Possible read error: a much larger clone is one base away. CDR3 sequence (DNA): TGCAGTGCTAGAGTGCAGGGGGGCGGCTACGAGCAGTACTTC. Residues: CSARVQGGGYEQYF. V and J are TRBV20-1 and TRBJ2-7; weak D call: TRBD1 (7 bases). In germline, CDR1 is DFQATT, CDR2 SNEGSKA (reference sequence). The V end lost 1 base, the J end lost 3 bases, and 13 bases lay between the germline ends. The CDR3 has 14 residues.

CDR3: CSVQNGASGSLYTQYF. The CDR3 nucleotides read TGCAGCGTACAAAACGGAGCTAGCGGGAGTCTGTATACGCAGTATTTT. J is TRBJ2-3 and V is TRBV29-1, with 10 bases that match TRBD2. The germline gives CDR1 SQVTM, CDR2 ANQGSEA. The CDR3 consists of 16 residues. V dropped 6 bases and J dropped 7; count of bases not matched to a gene: 16.

This clonotype was detected a few times. The genes are TRBV6-1 and TRBJ2-5; D remains unclear. The V end lost 5 bases, the J end lost 1 base, and 23 bases lay between the germline ends. The CDR3 runs to 18 residues. The V gene's germline CDR1 is MNHNS and CDR2 SASEGT. In DNA form, the CDR3 reads TGTGCCAGCAGTCCAGGCCAGCTGCTACTGGGCCTCCAAGAGACCCAGTACTTC. As protein: CASSPGQLLLGLQETQYF.

V usage is TRBV7-8 and J usage is TRBJ2-6; a weak D match, TRBD1 (6 bases). The V gene lost 5 bases and the J gene lost 12 bases, with 14 bases spanning the gap. Germline V gene data show CDR1 as SGHVS and CDR2 as FQNEAQ. CDR3 length: 13 amino acids. The CDR3 DNA reads TGTGCCAGCAGCCCGGGACAAACGGGCGTCCTGACTTTC. Its protein is CASSPGQTGVLTF.

The chain joins TRBV4-3 to TRBJ1-2; D possibly corresponds to TRBD1 (6 bases). V lost 2 bases and J lost 6, with 25 bases in between. This CDR3 comprises 18 residues. Per the germline V gene, CDR1 is LGHNA and CDR2 is YSLEER. DNA of the CDR3: TGCGCCAGCAGCCAACACCCGTTTGCACCGGACAGAAAAGATGGCTACACCTTC. Its protein product is CASSQHPFAPDRKDGYTF.

The chain couples TRBV12-3 or TRBV12-4 to TRBJ2-1; 11 nucleotides align to TRBD1. Trimming cost V 4 bases and J 13 bases; bases outside gene matches: 6. There are 13 residues in the CDR3. The CDR3 DNA is TGTGCCAGCAGTTCCGGGACAGGGGGTGGTCAGTTCTTC. The encoded protein is CASSSGTGGGQFF.

V and J are TRBV15 and TRBJ2-1; D unclear. The CDR3 loop spans 12 amino acids. Germline V gives CDR1 LNHNV, CDR2 YYDKDF (reference sequence). V lost 3 bases to trimming and J lost 11 bases, with 11 bases between them. The CDR3 coding sequence is TGTGCCACCAGCAGTTGGCCCATTCAGCAGTTCTTC. Its protein product is CATSSWPIQQFF.

The DNA for the CDR3 is TGTGCCAGCAGTATGGGACTAGCGGGAGGGGACGAGCAGTACTTC. Its protein is CASSMGLAGGDEQYF. V gene TRBV12-3 or TRBV12-4 combines with J gene TRBJ2-7; 16 bases match TRBD2. The CDR3 is 15 residues long. The junction had 3 bases not matched to a gene; V was cut back by 5 bases and J by 5 bases.

This clonotype occurred a few times. V and J are TRBV16 and TRBJ2-1; TRBD2 agrees at 8 bases. This CDR3 region has 16 residues. The J segment lost 0 bases and the V segment lost 2 bases, leaving 3 bases of the junction unmatched. The germline CDR1 and CDR2 sequences are KGHSY and FQNENV. Written as DNA, the CDR3 is TGTGCCAGCAGCCAACAAGCGGGGGCCTCCTACAATGAGCAGTTCTTC. Encoded protein: CASSQQAGASYNEQFF.